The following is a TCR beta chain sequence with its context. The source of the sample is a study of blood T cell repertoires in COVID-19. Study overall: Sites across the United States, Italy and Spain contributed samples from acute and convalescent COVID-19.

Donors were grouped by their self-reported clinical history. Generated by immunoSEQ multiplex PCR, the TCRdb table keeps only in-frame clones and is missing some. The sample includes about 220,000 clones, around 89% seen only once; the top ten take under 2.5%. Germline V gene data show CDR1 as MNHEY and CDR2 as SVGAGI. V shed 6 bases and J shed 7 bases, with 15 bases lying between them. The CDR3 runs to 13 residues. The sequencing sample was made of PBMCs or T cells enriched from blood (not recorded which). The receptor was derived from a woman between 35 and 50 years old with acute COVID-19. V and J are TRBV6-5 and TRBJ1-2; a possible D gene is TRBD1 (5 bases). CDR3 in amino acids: CASRKTEVGGYTF. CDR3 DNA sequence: TGTGCCAGCAGGAAGACAGAGGTGGGTGGCTACACCTTC.